This T cell receptor beta chain was captured in a study of blood T cell repertoires in COVID-19. Trimming shortened V by 4 bases and J by 3 bases, and 25 bases separated the two germline ends. Germline lookup yields CDR1 KGHSH and CDR2 LQKENI. This CDR3 is built from 19 residues. As handled by the study authors: Amplification of reference gene primers provided the estimated nucleated cell counts. Assay used: immunoSEQ multiplex PCR; TCRdb lists only in-frame clones, some missing. V and J calls and clone size follow that table, whereas D and trimming were derived from the DNA. The sample gives 110,000 to 150,000 clones, over 70% of which show up once; 3.5% is in the top ten.

This TCR was sampled from a man aged 65 to 85 who had recovered from COVID-19. Sequenced input: peripheral blood. The chain links TRBV18 to TRBJ2-1, with D possibly being TRBD2 (5 bases). This CDR3 reads CASSLVSRDLILGYNEQFF. Written as DNA, the CDR3 is TGTGCCAGCTCACTAGTCAGTCGGGATCTCATTCTGGGCTACAATGAGCAGTTCTTC.